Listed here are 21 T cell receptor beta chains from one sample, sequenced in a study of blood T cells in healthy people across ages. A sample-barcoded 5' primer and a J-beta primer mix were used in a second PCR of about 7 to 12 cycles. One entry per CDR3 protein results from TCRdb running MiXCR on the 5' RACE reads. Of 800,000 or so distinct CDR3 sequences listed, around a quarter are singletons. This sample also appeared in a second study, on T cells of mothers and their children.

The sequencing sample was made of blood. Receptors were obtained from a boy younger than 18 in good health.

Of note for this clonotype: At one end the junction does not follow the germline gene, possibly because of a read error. The CDR3 reads CAGSLVSSGDSYNEQFF. The DNA for the CDR3 is TGTGCCGGCAGCCTAGTATCTAGCGGGGACTCCTACAATGAGCAGTTCTTC. The genes are TRBV7-9 and TRBJ2-1, with 9 bases aligning to TRBD2. Germline V gives CDR1 SEHNR, CDR2 FQNEAQ (reference sequence). The CDR3 runs 17 residues.

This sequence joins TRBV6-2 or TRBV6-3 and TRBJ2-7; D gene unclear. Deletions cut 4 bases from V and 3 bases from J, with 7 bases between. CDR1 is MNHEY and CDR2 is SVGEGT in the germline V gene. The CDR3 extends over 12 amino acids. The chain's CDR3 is CASSFPLYEQYF. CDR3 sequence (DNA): TGTGCCAGCAGTTTCCCACTCTACGAGCAGTACTTC.

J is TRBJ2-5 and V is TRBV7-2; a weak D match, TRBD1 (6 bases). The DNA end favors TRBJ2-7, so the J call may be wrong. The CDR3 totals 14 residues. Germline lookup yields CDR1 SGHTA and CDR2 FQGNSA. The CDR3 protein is CASSPGQRHYEQYF. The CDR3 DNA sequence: TGTGCCAGCAGCCCAGGACAGAGACACTACGAGCAGTACTTC.

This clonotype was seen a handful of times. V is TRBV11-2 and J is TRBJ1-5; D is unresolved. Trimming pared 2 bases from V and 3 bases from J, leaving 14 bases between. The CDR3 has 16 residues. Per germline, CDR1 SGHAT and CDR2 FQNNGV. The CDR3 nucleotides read TGTGCCAGCAGCTTACTCGTTGGGCAGGTCAATCAGCCCCAGCATTTT. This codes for CASSLLVGQVNQPQHF.

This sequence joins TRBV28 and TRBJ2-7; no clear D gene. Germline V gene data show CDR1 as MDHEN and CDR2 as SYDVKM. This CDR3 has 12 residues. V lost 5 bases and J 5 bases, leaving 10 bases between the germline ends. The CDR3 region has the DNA TGTGCCAGCAGTCCGCCCATGAACGAGCAGTACTTC. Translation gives CASSPPMNEQYF.

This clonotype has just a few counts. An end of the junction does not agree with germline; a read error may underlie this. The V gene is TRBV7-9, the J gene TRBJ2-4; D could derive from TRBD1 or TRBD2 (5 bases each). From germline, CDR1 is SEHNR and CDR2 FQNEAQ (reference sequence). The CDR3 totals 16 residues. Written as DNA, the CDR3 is TGTGCCAGCAGCTCATCCGGGACGCTAGCCAAAAGCATTCAGTACTTC. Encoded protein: CASSSSGTLAKSIQYF.

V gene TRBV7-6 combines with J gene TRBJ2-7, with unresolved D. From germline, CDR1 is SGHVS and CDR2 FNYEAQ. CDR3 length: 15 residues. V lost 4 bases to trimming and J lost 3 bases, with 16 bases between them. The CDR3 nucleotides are TGTGCCAGCAGCTCCCCGACGGACGGTTACTACGAGCAGTACTTC. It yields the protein CASSSPTDGYYEQYF.

The CDR3 is CASSLWTGVRNTEAFF. CDR3 nucleotides: TGTGCCAGCAGTTTATGGACAGGGGTCCGTAACACTGAAGCTTTCTTT. V is TRBV12-3 or TRBV12-4 and J is TRBJ1-1; 9 nucleotides agree with TRBD1. The CDR3 extends over 16 amino acids. The V and J ends lost 2 bases and 2 bases, in that order; junction bases with no gene match: 6.

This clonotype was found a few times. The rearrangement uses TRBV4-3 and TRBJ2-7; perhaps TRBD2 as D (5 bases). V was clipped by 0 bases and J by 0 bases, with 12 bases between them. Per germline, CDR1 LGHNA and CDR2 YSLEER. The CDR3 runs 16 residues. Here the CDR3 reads CASSQDHNGISYEQYF. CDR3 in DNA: TGCGCCAGCAGCCAAGATCACAACGGGATCTCCTACGAGCAGTACTTC.

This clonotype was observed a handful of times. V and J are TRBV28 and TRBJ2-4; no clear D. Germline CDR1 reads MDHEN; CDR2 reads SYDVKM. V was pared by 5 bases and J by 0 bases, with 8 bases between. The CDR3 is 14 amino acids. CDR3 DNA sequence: TGTGCCAGCAGTCTAATACTAGCCAAAAACATTCAGTACTTC. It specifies CASSLILAKNIQYF.

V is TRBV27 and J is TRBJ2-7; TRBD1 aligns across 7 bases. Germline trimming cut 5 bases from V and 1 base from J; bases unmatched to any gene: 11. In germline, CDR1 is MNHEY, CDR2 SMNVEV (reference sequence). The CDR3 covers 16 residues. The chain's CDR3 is CASSKTPGTVSYEQYF. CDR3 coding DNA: TGTGCCAGCAGTAAGACTCCCGGGACAGTGTCCTACGAGCAGTACTTC.

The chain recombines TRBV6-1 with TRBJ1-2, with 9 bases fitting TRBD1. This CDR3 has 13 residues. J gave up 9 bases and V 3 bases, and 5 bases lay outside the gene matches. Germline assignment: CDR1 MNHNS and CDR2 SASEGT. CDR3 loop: CASSEGQGKRYTF. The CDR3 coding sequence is TGTGCCAGCAGTGAGGGACAGGGAAAGCGCTACACCTTC.

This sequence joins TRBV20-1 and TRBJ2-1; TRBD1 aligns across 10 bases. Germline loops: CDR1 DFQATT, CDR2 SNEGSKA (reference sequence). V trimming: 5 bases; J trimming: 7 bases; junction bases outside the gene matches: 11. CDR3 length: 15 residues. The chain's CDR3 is CSAVLPGTGENEQFF. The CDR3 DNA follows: TGCAGTGCTGTTCTCCCCGGGACAGGGGAGAATGAGCAGTTCTTC.

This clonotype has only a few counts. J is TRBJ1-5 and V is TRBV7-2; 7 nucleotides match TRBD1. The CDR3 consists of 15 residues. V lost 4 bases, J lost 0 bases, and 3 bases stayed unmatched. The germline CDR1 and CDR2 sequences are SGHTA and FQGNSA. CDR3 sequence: CASSSQGNSNQPQHF. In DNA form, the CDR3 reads TGTGCCAGCAGCTCACAGGGGAATAGCAATCAGCCCCAGCATTTT.

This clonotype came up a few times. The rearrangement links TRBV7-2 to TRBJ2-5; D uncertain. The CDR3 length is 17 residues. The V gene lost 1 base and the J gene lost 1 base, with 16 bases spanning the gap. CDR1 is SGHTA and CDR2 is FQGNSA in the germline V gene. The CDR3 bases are TGTGCCAGCAGCTTAGAGGGCCGACGACATTTCCAAGAGACCCAGTACTTC. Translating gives CASSLEGRRHFQETQYF.

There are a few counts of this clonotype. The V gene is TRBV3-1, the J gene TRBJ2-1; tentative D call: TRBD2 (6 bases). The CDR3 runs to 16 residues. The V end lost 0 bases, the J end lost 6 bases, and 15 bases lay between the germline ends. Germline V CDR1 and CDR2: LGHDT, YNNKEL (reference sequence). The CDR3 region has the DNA TGTGCCAGCAGCCAAGACACGCTCTCGGGAGTCAATGAGCAGTTCTTC. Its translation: CASSQDTLSGVNEQFF.

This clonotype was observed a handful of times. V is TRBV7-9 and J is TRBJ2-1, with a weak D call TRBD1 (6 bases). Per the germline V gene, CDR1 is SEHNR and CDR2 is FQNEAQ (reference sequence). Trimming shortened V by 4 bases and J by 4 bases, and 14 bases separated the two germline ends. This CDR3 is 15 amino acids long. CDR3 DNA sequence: TGTGCCAGCAGCTCACAGGGCTTTAAGTACAATGAGCAGTTCTTC. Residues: CASSSQGFKYNEQFF.

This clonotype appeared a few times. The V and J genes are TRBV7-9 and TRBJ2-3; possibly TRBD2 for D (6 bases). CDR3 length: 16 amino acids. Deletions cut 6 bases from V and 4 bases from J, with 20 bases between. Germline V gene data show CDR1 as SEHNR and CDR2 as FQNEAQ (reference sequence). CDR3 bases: TGTGCCAGCAGACCCCCGTTAGCGGCTAGCGCAGATACGCAGTATTTT. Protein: CASRPPLAASADTQYF.

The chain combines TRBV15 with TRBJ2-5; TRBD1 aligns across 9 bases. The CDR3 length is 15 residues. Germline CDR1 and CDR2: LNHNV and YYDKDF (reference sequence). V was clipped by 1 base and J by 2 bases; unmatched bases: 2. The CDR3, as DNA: TGTGCCACCAGCAGAGTGGGGACAGGGCAAGAGACCCAGTACTTC. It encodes CATSRVGTGQETQYF.

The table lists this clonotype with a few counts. The CDR3 region has the DNA TGTGCCAGCAGTTTAGCCCAGTTCACCGGGGAGCTGTTTTTT. Its protein is CASSLAQFTGELFF. The rearrangement joins TRBV12-3 or TRBV12-4 to TRBJ2-2, with D unresolved. V was clipped by 0 bases and J by 4 bases, with 6 bases between them. This CDR3 comprises 14 residues.

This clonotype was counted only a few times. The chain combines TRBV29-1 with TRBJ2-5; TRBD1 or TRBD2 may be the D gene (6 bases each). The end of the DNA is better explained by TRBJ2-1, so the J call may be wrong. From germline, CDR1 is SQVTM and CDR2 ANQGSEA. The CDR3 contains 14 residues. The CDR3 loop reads CSVGGLGGNNEQFF. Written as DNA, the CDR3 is TGCAGCGTTGGGGGTCTAGGGGGGAACAATGAGCAGTTCTTC.